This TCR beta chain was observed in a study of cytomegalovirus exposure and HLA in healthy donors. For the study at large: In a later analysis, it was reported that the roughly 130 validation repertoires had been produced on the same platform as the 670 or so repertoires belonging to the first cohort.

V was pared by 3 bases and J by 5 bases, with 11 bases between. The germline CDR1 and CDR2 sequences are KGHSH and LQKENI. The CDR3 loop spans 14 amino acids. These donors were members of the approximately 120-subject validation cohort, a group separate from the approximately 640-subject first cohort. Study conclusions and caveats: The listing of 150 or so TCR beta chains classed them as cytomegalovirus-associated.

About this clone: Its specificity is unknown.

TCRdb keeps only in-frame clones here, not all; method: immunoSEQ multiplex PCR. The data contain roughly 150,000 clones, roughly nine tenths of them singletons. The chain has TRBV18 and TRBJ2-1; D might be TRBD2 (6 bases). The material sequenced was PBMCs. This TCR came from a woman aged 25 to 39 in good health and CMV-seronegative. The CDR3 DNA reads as TGTGCCAGCTCACCCCGCGGGACCAACAATGAGCAGTTCTTC. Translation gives CASSPRGTNNEQFF.